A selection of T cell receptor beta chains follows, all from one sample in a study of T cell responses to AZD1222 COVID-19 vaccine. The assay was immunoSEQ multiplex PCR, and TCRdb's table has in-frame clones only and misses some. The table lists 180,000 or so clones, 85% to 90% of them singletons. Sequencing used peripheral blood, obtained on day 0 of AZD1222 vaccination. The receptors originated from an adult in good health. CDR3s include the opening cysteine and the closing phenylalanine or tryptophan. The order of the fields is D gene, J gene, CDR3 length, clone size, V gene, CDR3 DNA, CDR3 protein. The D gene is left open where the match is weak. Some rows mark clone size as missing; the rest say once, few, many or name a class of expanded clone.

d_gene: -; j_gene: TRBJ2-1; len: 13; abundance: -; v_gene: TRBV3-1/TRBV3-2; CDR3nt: TGTGCCAGCAGCCGGCAGTGGGACAATGAGCAGTTCTTC; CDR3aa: CASSRQWDNEQFF
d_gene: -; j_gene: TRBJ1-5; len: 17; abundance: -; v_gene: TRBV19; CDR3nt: TGTGCCAGTAGCCCAGTCCAGGGAGTCAATAGCAATCAGCCCCAGCATTTT; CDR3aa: CASSPVQGVNSNQPQHF
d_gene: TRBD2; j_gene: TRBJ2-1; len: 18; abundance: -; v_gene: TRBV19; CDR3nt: TGTGCCAGTAGTTCGAGAGCCGGGACTAGCGGGGTCTACAATGAGCAGTTCTTC; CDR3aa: CASSSRAGTSGVYNEQFF
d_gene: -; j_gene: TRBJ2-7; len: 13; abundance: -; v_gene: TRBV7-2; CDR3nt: TGTGCCAGCAGCTTAGTACAGGGGGGGGAGCAGTACTTC; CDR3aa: CASSLVQGGEQYF
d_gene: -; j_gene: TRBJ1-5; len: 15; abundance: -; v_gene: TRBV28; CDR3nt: TGTGCCGGCAATCGGGGGTCTACTAGCAATCAGCCCCAGCATTTT; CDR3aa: CAGNRGSTSNQPQHF
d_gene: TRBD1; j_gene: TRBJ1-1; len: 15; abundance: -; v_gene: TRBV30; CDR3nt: TGTGCCTGGCATCCGGGACAGCGAAAGAACACTGAAGCTTTCTTT; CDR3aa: CAWHPGQRKNTEAFF
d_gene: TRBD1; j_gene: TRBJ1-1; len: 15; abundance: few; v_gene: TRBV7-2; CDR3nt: TGTGCCAGCAGCTTGTGGACAGGGAGGTACACTGAAGCTTTCTTT; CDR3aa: CASSLWTGRYTEAFF
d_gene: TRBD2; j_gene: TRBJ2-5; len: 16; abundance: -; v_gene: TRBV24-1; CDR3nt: TGTGCCACCAGTGCCAGGACTAGCGGGGATGGCGAGACCCAGTACTTC; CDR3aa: CATSARTSGDGETQYF
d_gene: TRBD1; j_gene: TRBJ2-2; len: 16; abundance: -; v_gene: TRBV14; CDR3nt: TGTGCCAGCAGCCAAGGGTACGGGACAGGGACCGGGGAGCTGTTTTTT; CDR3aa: CASSQGYGTGTGELFF
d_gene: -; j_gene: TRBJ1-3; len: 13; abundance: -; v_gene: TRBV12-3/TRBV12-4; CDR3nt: TGTGCCAGCAGGCCAGGGTGGGGAAACACCATATATTTT; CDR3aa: CASRPGWGNTIYF
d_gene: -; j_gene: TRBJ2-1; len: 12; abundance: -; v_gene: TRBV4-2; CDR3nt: TGTGCCAGCAGCCAAGATATTCATGAGCAGTTCTTC; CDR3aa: CASSQDIHEQFF
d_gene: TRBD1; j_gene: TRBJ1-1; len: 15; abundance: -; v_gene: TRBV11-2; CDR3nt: TGTGCCAGCAGCCCCAGGACAGGCGGGAGCACTGAAGCTTTCTTT; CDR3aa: CASSPRTGGSTEAFF
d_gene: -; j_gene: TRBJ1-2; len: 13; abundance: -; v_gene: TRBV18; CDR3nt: TGTGCCAGCTCACCGGATCCTAACTATGGCTACACCTTC; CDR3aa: CASSPDPNYGYTF
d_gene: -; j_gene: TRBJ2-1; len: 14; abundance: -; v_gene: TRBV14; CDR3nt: TGTGCCAGCAGCCAAGAAATGGGGGGCAATGAGCAGTTCTTC; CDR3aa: CASSQEMGGNEQFF
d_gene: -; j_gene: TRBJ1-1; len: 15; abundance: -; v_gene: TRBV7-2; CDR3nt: TGTGCCAGCAGCCCGATCTTGCAGGGGTGGACTGAAGCTTTCTTT; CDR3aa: CASSPILQGWTEAFF
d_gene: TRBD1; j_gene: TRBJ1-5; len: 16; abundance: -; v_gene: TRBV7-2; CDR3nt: TGTGCCAGCAGCTTAGGTGACAGGGAAGGCAATCAGCCCCAGCATTTT; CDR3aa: CASSLGDREGNQPQHF